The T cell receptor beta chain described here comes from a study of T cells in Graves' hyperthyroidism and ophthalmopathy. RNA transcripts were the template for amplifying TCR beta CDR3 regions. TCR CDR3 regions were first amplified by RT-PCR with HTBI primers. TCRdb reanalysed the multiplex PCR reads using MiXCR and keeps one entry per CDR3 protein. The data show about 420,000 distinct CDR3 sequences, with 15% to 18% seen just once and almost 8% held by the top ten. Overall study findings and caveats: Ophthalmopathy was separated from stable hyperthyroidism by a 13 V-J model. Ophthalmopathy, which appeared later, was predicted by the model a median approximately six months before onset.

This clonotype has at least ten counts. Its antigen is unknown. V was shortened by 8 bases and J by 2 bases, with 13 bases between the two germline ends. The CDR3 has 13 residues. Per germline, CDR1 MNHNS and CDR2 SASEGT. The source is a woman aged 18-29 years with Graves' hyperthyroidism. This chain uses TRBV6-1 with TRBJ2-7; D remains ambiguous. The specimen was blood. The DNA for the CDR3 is TGTGCCAGCGCCGAGAGCTCCACCTACGAGCAGTACTTC. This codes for CASAESSTYEQYF.